A selection of T cell receptor beta chains follows, all from one sample in a study of blood T cell repertoires in COVID-19. TCRdb's copy holds only in-frame clones and misses some; the assay was immunoSEQ multiplex PCR. The sample records fewer than 250,000 clones, around nine tenths being singletons. The sequenced material came from peripheral blood. The source is a man in his 60s with COVID-19, enrolled during active disease. The conserved cysteine and the conserved F or W are not part of the CDR3 here. The order of the fields is V gene, J gene, CDR3 protein.

v_call: TRBV7-9
j_call: TRBJ1-5
cdr3_aa: ASSQAAADQPQH

v_call: TRBV27
j_call: TRBJ1-2
cdr3_aa: ASSWQGVGGYT

v_call: TRBV25-1
j_call: TRBJ2-7
cdr3_aa: ASSEFGGGPNEQY

v_call: TRBV9
j_call: TRBJ1-5
cdr3_aa: ASSVVTMGQPQH

v_call: TRBV18
j_call: TRBJ1-3
cdr3_aa: ASSPETGAGNTIY

v_call: TRBV4-1
j_call: TRBJ2-5
cdr3_aa: ASSHMETQY

v_call: TRBV5-4
j_call: TRBJ1-5
cdr3_aa: ASSLRVGQGGSDQPQH

v_call: TRBV2
j_call: TRBJ2-2
cdr3_aa: ASSEDSRQENTGELF

v_call: TRBV5-5
j_call: TRBJ1-6
cdr3_aa: ASSFGRVGSPLH

v_call: TRBV5-1
j_call: TRBJ1-1
cdr3_aa: ASSAGVVNTEAF

v_call: TRBV30
j_call: TRBJ1-1
cdr3_aa: AWKTGTANTEAF

v_call: TRBV6-4
j_call: TRBJ1-1
cdr3_aa: ASRQQETNTEAF

v_call: TRBV19
j_call: TRBJ2-7
cdr3_aa: ASSIRLNNYEQY

v_call: TRBV5-1
j_call: TRBJ1-3
cdr3_aa: ASSSDSFSGNTIY

v_call: TRBV28
j_call: TRBJ2-7
cdr3_aa: ASSLTTSGRLGRSYEQY

v_call: TRBV7-9
j_call: TRBJ2-7
cdr3_aa: ASSLGTRADEQY

v_call: TRBV19
j_call: TRBJ1-1
cdr3_aa: ASSTDRVRTEAF

v_call: TRBV6-6
j_call: TRBJ2-7
cdr3_aa: ASSSSPGQVLTEQY

v_call: TRBV29-1
j_call: TRBJ1-5
cdr3_aa: SVRGPGNQPQH

v_call: TRBV29-1
j_call: TRBJ2-7
cdr3_aa: SASDRGLEQY

v_call: TRBV6-5
j_call: TRBJ2-6
cdr3_aa: ASSLGGTGANVLT

v_call: TRBV5-1
j_call: TRBJ1-1
cdr3_aa: ASHEGVLGNTEAF

v_call: TRBV19
j_call: TRBJ2-3
cdr3_aa: ASSMGGRTGADTQY

v_call: TRBV7-2
j_call: TRBJ2-7
cdr3_aa: ASSSPIEGGTGNTYEQY

v_call: TRBV28
j_call: TRBJ1-6
cdr3_aa: ASSLSGTYSPLH

v_call: TRBV11-2
j_call: TRBJ1-5
cdr3_aa: ASTLGPPGQGHQPQH

v_call: TRBV5-1
j_call: TRBJ2-7
cdr3_aa: ASRSDSSYEQY

v_call: TRBV3-1/TRBV3-2
j_call: TRBJ2-4
cdr3_aa: ASSPRLASNRLAKNIQY

v_call: TRBV3-1/TRBV3-2
j_call: TRBJ2-3
cdr3_aa: ASSPWTDADTQY

v_call: TRBV12-5
j_call: TRBJ2-7
cdr3_aa: ASGTWGRGNRDEQY

v_call: TRBV6-1
j_call: TRBJ1-1
cdr3_aa: ASSEAYRTTNTEAF

v_call: TRBV24-1
j_call: TRBJ2-3
cdr3_aa: ATSPGQGMADTQY

v_call: TRBV7-2
j_call: TRBJ2-5
cdr3_aa: ASSSFGGAQY

v_call: TRBV6-5
j_call: TRBJ1-1
cdr3_aa: ASTSTAKATF

v_call: TRBV18
j_call: TRBJ2-1
cdr3_aa: ASSPYRDGEQF

v_call: TRBV9
j_call: TRBJ1-2
cdr3_aa: ASSATRTGGGYT

v_call: TRBV10-3
j_call: TRBJ2-1
cdr3_aa: AISAPSGPYNEQF

v_call: TRBV4-1
j_call: TRBJ1-5
cdr3_aa: ASSQDRSSYNQPQH

v_call: TRBV7-3
j_call: TRBJ2-1
cdr3_aa: ASSLTSLAGANEQF

v_call: TRBV2
j_call: TRBJ1-2
cdr3_aa: ASSEYEDGYT

v_call: TRBV21-1
j_call: TRBJ1-5
cdr3_aa: ASRITRGHQPQH

v_call: TRBV5-6
j_call: TRBJ1-1
cdr3_aa: ASSPLRNTEAF

v_call: TRBV28
j_call: TRBJ1-1
cdr3_aa: ASRVSGQFTEAF

v_call: TRBV2
j_call: TRBJ1-5
cdr3_aa: AGGLQDNQPQH

v_call: TRBV4-2
j_call: TRBJ1-2
cdr3_aa: ASSQDHSRYGYT

v_call: TRBV7-6
j_call: TRBJ2-3
cdr3_aa: ASSLAGTGYADTQY

v_call: TRBV18
j_call: TRBJ2-3
cdr3_aa: ASSREASTDTQY

v_call: TRBV6-5
j_call: TRBJ2-7
cdr3_aa: ATIAGGQGPYEQY

v_call: TRBV28
j_call: TRBJ1-3
cdr3_aa: ASGTRGSGNTIY

v_call: TRBV7-3
j_call: TRBJ2-2
cdr3_aa: ASSPREGHGELF

v_call: TRBV11-2
j_call: TRBJ2-7
cdr3_aa: ASSPGDRGYEQY

v_call: TRBV5-1
j_call: TRBJ2-7
cdr3_aa: ASSLGTSVGYEQY

v_call: TRBV15
j_call: TRBJ1-5
cdr3_aa: ATSRDWGTGTQPQH

v_call: TRBV6-1
j_call: TRBJ2-7
cdr3_aa: ASTEGRFYEQY

v_call: TRBV2
j_call: TRBJ1-1
cdr3_aa: ASSAQGVGTEAF

v_call: TRBV14
j_call: TRBJ1-1
cdr3_aa: ASSQVAGAPVRAF